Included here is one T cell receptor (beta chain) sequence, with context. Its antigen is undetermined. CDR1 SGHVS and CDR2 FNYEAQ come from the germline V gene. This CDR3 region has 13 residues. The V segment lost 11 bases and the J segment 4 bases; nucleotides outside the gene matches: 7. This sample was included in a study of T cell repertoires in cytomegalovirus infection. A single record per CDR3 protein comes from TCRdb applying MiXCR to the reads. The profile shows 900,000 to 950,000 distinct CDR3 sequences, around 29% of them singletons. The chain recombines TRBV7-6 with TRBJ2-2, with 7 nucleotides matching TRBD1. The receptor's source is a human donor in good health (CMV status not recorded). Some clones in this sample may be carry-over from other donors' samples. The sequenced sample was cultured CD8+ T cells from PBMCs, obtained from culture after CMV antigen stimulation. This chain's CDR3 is CASEGGGTGELFF. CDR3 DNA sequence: TGTGCCTCGGAAGGGGGCGGCACCGGGGAGCTGTTTTTT.